This T cell receptor (beta chain) was sequenced during a study of control samples from healthy donors and cancer patients. Libraries were prepared by immunoSEQ multiplex PCR; TCRdb keeps only in-frame clonotypes and omits some of them. The sample holds 260,000 or so clones; around 80% are singletons and the top ten take approximately 12%. This clone was seen a handful of times. The V segment lost 6 bases and the J segment 4 bases; nucleotides outside the gene matches: 9. The CDR3 extends over 15 amino acids. CDR1 and CDR2 (germline): SNHLY, FYNNEI. The chain links TRBV2 to TRBJ1-5; 7 bases match TRBD1. Sample: PBMCs. This TCR derives from a woman aged 55 to 70 with lung cancer. CDR3 protein: CASRQQGTVNQPQHF. For the CDR3, the DNA is TGTGCCAGCAGACAACAGGGGACAGTAAATCAGCCCCAGCATTTT.